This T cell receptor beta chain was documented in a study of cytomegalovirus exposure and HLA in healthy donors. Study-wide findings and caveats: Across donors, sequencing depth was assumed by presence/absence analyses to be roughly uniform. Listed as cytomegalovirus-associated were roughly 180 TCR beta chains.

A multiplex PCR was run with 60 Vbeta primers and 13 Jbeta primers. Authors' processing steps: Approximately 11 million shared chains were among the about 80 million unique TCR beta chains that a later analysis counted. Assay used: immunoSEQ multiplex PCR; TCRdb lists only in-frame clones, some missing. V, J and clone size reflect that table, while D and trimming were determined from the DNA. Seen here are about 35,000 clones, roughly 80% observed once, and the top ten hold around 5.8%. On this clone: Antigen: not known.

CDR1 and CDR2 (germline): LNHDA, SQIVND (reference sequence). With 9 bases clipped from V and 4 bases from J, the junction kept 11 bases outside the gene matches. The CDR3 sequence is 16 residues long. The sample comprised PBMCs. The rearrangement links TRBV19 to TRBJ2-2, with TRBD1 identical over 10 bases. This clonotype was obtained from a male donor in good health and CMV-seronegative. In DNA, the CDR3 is TGTGCCAGCCTCCCCCCGGACAGGGGGTTCACCGGGGAGCTGTTTTTT. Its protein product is CASLPPDRGFTGELFF.